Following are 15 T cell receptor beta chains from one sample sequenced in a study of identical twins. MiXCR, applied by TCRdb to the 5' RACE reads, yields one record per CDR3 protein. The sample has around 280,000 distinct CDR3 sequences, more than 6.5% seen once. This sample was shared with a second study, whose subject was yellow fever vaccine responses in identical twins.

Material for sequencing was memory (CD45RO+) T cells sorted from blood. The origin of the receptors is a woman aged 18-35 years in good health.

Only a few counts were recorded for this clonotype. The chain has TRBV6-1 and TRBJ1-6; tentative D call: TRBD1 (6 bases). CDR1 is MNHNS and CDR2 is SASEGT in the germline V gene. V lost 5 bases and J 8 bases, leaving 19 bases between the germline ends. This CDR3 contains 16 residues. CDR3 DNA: TGTGCCAGCAGTCTTCTAAGGTTCGCAGGGGATTCACCCCTCCACTTT. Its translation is CASSLLRFAGDSPLHF.

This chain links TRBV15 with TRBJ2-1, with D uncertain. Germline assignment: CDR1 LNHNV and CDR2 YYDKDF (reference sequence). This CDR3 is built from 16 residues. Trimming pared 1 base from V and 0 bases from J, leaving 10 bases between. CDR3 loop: CATSRAKSFSYNEQFF. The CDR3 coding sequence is TGTGCCACCAGCAGAGCAAAGAGTTTCTCCTACAATGAGCAGTTCTTC.

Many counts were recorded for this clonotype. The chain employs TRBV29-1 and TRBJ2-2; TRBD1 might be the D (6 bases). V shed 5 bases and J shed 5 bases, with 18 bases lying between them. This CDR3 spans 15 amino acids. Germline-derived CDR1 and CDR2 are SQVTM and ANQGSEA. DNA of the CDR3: TGCAGCGTTCGCGTTGACAGGATTACTACCGGGGAGCTGTTTTTT. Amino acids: CSVRVDRITTGELFF.

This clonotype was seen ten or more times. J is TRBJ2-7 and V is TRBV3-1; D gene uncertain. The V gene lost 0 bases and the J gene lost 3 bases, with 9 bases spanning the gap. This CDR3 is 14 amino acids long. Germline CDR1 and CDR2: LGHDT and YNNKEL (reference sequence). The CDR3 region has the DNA TGTGCCAGCAGCCAAGACTACACCTTCTACGAGCAGTACTTC. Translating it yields CASSQDYTFYEQYF.

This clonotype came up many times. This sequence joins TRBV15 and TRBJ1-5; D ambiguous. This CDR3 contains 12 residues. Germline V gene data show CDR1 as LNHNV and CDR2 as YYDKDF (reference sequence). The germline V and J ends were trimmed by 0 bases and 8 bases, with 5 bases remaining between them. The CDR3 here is CATSREFEPQHF. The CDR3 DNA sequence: TGTGCCACCAGCAGAGAATTCGAGCCCCAGCATTTT.

Written as DNA, the CDR3 is TGTGCCAGCAGCCCATCGACAGCAACTAATGAAAAACTGTTTTTT. This translates into CASSPSTATNEKLFF. The rearrangement joins TRBV7-8 to TRBJ1-4; perhaps TRBD1 as D (5 bases). Germline V lookup: CDR1 SGHVS, CDR2 FQNEAQ. Deletions cut 5 bases from V and 0 bases from J, with 10 bases between. The CDR3 has 15 amino acids.

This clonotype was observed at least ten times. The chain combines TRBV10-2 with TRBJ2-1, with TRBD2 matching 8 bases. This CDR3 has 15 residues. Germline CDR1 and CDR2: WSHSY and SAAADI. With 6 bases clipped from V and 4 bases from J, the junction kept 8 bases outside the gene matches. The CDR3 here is CASRATGTRYNEQFF. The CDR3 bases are TGCGCCAGCAGGGCCACCGGGACTAGATACAATGAGCAGTTCTTC.

CDR3 nucleotides: TGTGCCAGCAGCTTAACTCCGGGACAGGGGGCGACTGAAGCTTTCTTT. Amino acid sequence: CASSLTPGQGATEAFF. This rearrangement joins TRBV7-2 to TRBJ1-1; 12 bases are shared with TRBD1. Germline lookup yields CDR1 SGHTA and CDR2 FQGNSA. The CDR3 has 16 amino acids. V shed 2 bases and J 5 bases; nucleotides not matched to a gene: 6.

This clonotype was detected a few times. CDR3 sequence: CASSFIRLNTGELFF. DNA of the CDR3: TGTGCCAGCAGTTTCATAAGGCTTAACACCGGGGAGCTGTTTTTT. V usage is TRBV12-3 or TRBV12-4 and J usage is TRBJ2-2, with D uncertain. This CDR3 has 15 residues. V was trimmed by 3 bases and J by 2 bases, leaving 10 bases between them.

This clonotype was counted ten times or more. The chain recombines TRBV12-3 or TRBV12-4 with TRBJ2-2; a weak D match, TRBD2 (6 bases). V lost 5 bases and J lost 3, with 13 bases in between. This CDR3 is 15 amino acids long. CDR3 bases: TGTGCCAGCAGTACCTCCCGCGGGGACACCGGGGAGCTGTTTTTT. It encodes CASSTSRGDTGELFF.

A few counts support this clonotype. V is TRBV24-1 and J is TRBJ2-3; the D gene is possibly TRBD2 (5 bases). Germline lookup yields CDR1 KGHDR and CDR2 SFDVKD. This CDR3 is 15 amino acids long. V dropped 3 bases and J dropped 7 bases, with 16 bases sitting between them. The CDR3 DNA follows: TGTGCCACCAGTGATCCGGGATACCGTTCTAATACGCAGTATTTT. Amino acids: CATSDPGYRSNTQYF.

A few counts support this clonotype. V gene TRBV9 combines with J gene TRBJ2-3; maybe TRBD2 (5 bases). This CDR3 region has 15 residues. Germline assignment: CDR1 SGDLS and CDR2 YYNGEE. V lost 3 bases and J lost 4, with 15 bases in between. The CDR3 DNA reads TGTGCCAGCAGCGGCCTGGGCGGGTTGTCAGATACGCAGTATTTT. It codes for CASSGLGGLSDTQYF.

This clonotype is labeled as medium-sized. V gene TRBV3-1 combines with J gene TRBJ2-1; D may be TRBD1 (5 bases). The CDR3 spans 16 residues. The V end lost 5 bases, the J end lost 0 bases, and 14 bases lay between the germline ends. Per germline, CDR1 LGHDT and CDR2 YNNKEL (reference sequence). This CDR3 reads CASSVQDWDSYNEQFF. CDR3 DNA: TGTGCCAGCAGCGTACAGGATTGGGACTCCTACAATGAGCAGTTCTTC.

The CDR3 DNA follows: TGTGCCAGCAGCGCGACAGTGATGGGAGGGGAGACCCAGTACTTC. Translation gives CASSATVMGGETQYF. The rearrangement joins TRBV11-2 to TRBJ2-5; 7 positions agree with TRBD2. The trim removed 5 bases at V and 5 bases at J, leaving 11 bases unmatched. This CDR3 is built from 15 residues. Germline values: CDR1 SGHAT, CDR2 FQNNGV. Looking up the rest from reference TRBV11-2 and TRBJ2-5 gives the full variable domain: EAGVAQSPRYKIIEKRQSVAFWCNPISGHATLYWYQQILGQGPKLLIQFQNNGVVDDSQLPKDRFSAERLKGVDSTLKIQPAKLEDSAVYLCASSATVMGGETQYFGPGTRLLVL.

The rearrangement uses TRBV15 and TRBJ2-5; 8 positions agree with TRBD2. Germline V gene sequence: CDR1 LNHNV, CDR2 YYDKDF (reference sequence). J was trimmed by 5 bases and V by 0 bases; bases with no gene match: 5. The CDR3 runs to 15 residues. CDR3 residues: CATSRDSGAVETQYF. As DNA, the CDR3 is TGTGCCACCAGCAGAGATAGCGGGGCCGTTGAGACCCAGTACTTC.